Listed below are T cell receptor beta chains from one sample, sequenced in a study of T cell responses to AZD1222 COVID-19 vaccine. Sequenced by immunoSEQ multiplex PCR; TCRdb stores in-frame clones only, minus some. This table has 150,000 to 200,000 clones, around 90% appearing once. The sequencing here drew on peripheral blood, taken 28 days after the second AZD1222 dose. These receptors were taken from an adult who received the AZD1222 COVID-19 vaccine. Each CDR3 is given with its conserved first and last residue. The D gene is left open where the match is weak. Not every row has a clone size; where given, it reads once, few, many or a size class.

>NA|TRBD1|TRBV27|TRBJ2-7
CASSSADRTYEQYF
TGTGCCAGCAGTTCCGCGGACAGGACCTACGAGCAGTACTTC
>once|TRBD1|TRBV28|TRBJ1-2
CASSSTGQRYGYTF
TGTGCCAGCAGTTCTACGGGACAGCGCTATGGCTACACCTTC
>NA|TRBD1|TRBV6-2/TRBV6-3|TRBJ1-5
CASSLPGQGRNQPQHF
TGTGCCAGCAGTCTCCCCGGACAGGGCCGCAATCAGCCCCAGCATTTT
>NA|TRBD2|TRBV29-1|TRBJ2-1
CSAKGSGRGASGYNEQFF
TGCAGCGCCAAGGGGTCGGGCCGAGGGGCTAGCGGCTACAATGAGCAGTTCTTC
>NA|NA|TRBV24-1|TRBJ2-1
CATSDLVHDTRQFF
TGTGCCACCAGTGATCTCGTACATGATACCCGTCAGTTCTTC
>NA|NA|TRBV9|TRBJ2-3
CASSVTGWDTQYF
TGTGCCAGCAGCGTAACAGGCTGGGATACGCAGTATTTT
>NA|NA|TRBV21-1|TRBJ2-7
CASSKTNLLYEQYF
TGTGCCAGCAGCAAAACGAACTTACTCTACGAGCAGTACTTC
>few|TRBD2|TRBV5-1|TRBJ2-3
CASSLVPSGGGADTQYF
TGCGCCAGCAGCTTGGTTCCTAGCGGAGGTGGAGCAGATACGCAGTATTTT
>NA|NA|TRBV5-6|TRBJ1-6
CASSLEQGFNSPLHF
TGTGCCAGCAGCTTGGAACAGGGATTTAATTCACCCCTCCACTTT
>NA|TRBD2|TRBV19|TRBJ2-1
CASRKRGGSNYNEQFF
TGTGCCAGTAGGAAACGGGGCGGGAGCAACTACAATGAGCAGTTCTTC
>NA|NA|TRBV28|TRBJ1-1
CATQVGWANTEAFF
TGTGCCACCCAGGTTGGGTGGGCGAACACTGAAGCTTTCTTT
>NA|NA|TRBV5-6|TRBJ2-7
CASSSDIYEQYF
TGTGCCAGCAGTTCCGACATCTACGAGCAGTACTTC
>NA|NA|TRBV2|TRBJ2-2
CASSEVRNTGELFF
TGTGCCAGCAGTGAAGTAAGGAACACCGGGGAGCTGTTTTTT
>NA|TRBD1|TRBV6-5|TRBJ1-5
CASSDAGGRVQPQHF
TGTGCCAGCTCCGATGCAGGGGGACGTGTCCAGCCCCAGCATTTT
>few|NA|TRBV2|TRBJ2-2
CASRLRSGELFF
TGTGCCAGCAGGTTACGATCCGGGGAGCTGTTTTTT
>NA|NA|TRBV7-2|TRBJ1-5
CASSLGQRHSNQPQHF
TGTGCCAGCAGCTTAGGACAACGCCATAGCAATCAGCCCCAGCATTTT
>NA|NA|TRBV4-1|TRBJ2-2
CASSQVDRGLNGELFF
TGCGCCAGCAGCCAAGTGGATCGGGGGCTGAACGGGGAGCTGTTTTTT
>NA|NA|TRBV12-3/TRBV12-4|TRBJ2-3
CASSLVTTDTQYF
TGTGCCAGCAGTTTAGTTACGACAGATACGCAGTATTTT
>NA|NA|TRBV28|TRBJ2-3
CASRPFTVTDTQYF
TGTGCCAGCAGACCCTTTACGGTGACAGATACGCAGTATTTT
>NA|TRBD1|TRBV27|TRBJ2-5
CASSSRTGKETQYF
TGTGCCAGCAGTTCCCGGACAGGGAAAGAGACCCAGTACTTC
>NA|NA|TRBV28|TRBJ2-7
CASSLLRAYEQYF
TGTGCCAGCAGTTTATTACGGGCCTACGAGCAGTACTTC